Each of the 31 T cell receptor beta chains below was sequenced from the same sample in a study of T cell clonality in common variable immunodeficiency. Study results and limitations: In common variable immunodeficiency, TCR beta chains reportedly carried fewer deletions and N-nucleotide insertions.

These receptors lack a known antigen. Method: immunoSEQ multiplex PCR; TCRdb's copy keeps in-frame clones and lacks some. This sample carries 30,000 to 40,000 clones, none of them present only once. Sequencing was carried out using peripheral blood mononuclear cells. Receptors originate from a human donor with common variable immunodeficiency.

In this sample, this clone turned up many times. The read ends 3 residues shy of where the CDR3 ends; the end is completed using the germline J gene. This chain uses TRBV19 with TRBJ1-3; D is ambiguous. In germline, CDR1 is LNHDA, CDR2 SQIVND (reference sequence). Trimming shortened V by 5 bases and J by 1 base, and 9 bases separated the two germline ends. The CDR3 extends over 14 amino acids. CDR3 DNA (partial): TGTGCCAGTAGTTCGGCGGATTCTGGAAACACC. Protein product: CASSSADSGNT. The entire CDR3 protein reads CASSSADSGNTIYF.

This clone was detected many times. The read finishes 3 residues shy of the CDR3 end, and the germline J gene is used to complete it. This chain links TRBV20-1 with TRBJ2-7; 7 bases agree with TRBD1. CDR1 and CDR2 from the germline V gene are DFQATT and SNEGSKA (reference sequence). The CDR3 loop spans 14 amino acids. V was clipped by 0 bases and J by 2 bases; unmatched bases: 4. CDR3 amino acids: CSAREHTGAYEQYF. The covered CDR3 bases are TGCAGTGCTAGAGAGCACACAGGGGCCTACGAG.

This clone has at least ten counts. The read finishes 3 residues shy of the CDR3 end, and the germline J gene is used to complete it. The V gene is TRBV5-5, the J gene TRBJ1-1; perhaps TRBD1 as D (5 bases). Germline lookup yields CDR1 SGHKS and CDR2 YYEKEE (reference sequence). The CDR3 sequence is 14 residues long. V was pared by 4 bases and J by 0 bases, with 10 bases between. The chain's CDR3 is CASSRQRMNTEAFF. CDR3 DNA (partial): TGTGCCAGCAGCCGACAGCGCATGAACACTGAA.

Remarks on this clone: The read gets to within 3 residues of the CDR3 end, and the germline J gene fills in the rest. V and J are TRBV5-1 and TRBJ1-2, with TRBD1 matching over 7 bases. V shed 4 bases and J 3 bases; nucleotides not matched to a gene: 6. CDR1 is SGHRS, CDR2 YFSETQ, per germline. CDR3 length equals 14 residues. Here the CDR3 reads CASSLLTGDYGYTF. The sequenced CDR3 bases are TGCGCCAGCAGCCTATTAACAGGGGACTATGGC.

The CDR3 protein is CALGAPDPSDTQYF. CDR3 DNA, as far as it was read: TGTGCCTTAGGGGCCCCAGACCCCTCAGATACG. The chain has TRBV30 and TRBJ2-3; D might be TRBD1 (5 bases). Read data end 3 residues before the CDR3 end; the end is taken from the germline J gene. The CDR3 runs 14 residues. V lost 7 bases, J lost 4 bases, and 18 bases lay in between. Germline values: CDR1 GTSNPN, CDR2 SVGIG (reference sequence).

This clone was counted only a few times. The CDR3 end lies 3 residues beyond the end of the read and is filled in from the germline J gene. The chain combines TRBV6-2 or TRBV6-3 with TRBJ2-5; 12 nucleotides line up with TRBD2. Unmatched junction bases numbered 0, after V lost 6 bases and J lost 4 bases. Germline assignment: CDR1 MNHEY and CDR2 SVGEGT. This CDR3 contains 13 residues. The CDR3: CASRTSGGETQYF. The sequenced part of the CDR3 DNA is TGTGCCAGCAGGACTAGCGGGGGAGAGACC.

This clone was detected many times. CDR3 in amino acids: CASSEGGRNSPLHF. CDR3 DNA (partial): TGTGCCAGCAGTGAAGGGGGCAGAAATTCACCC. This chain connects TRBV2 to TRBJ1-6; maybe TRBD1 (5 bases). The CDR3 is cut off 3 residues early in the read; its end comes from the germline J gene. The CDR3 runs 14 residues. The ends were cut back, 1 base at V and 7 bases at J, with 8 bases in the middle. From germline, CDR1 is SNHLY and CDR2 FYNNEI.

This clone was detected many times. The sequenced fragment ends 3 residues before the CDR3 boundary, so the rest is inferred from the germline J gene. The rearrangement joins TRBV29-1 to TRBJ2-5; possibly TRBD1 for D (5 bases). CDR1 is SQVTM and CDR2 is ANQGSEA in the germline V gene. With 2 bases removed from V and 5 bases from J, the gap between germline ends came to 15 bases. The CDR3 is 14 amino acids. CDR3 residues: CSVERQGGWETQYF. The sequenced part of the CDR3 DNA is TGCAGCGTTGAAAGGCAGGGCGGTTGGGAGACC. The whole variable domain, remainder taken from reference TRBV29-1 and TRBJ2-5, is SAVISQKPSRDICQRGTSLTIQCQVDSQVTMMFWYRQQPGQSLTLIATANQGSEATYESGFVIDKFPISRPNLTFSTLTVSNMSPEDSSIYLCSVERQGGWETQYFGPGTRLLVL.

Details on this clone: Read data end 3 residues before the CDR3 end; the end is taken from the germline J gene. This chain joins TRBV7-7 and TRBJ2-7; possibly TRBD1 for D (5 bases). CDR3 length equals 14 residues. Germline-derived CDR1 and CDR2 are SSHAT and FNYEAQ (reference sequence). Trimming took off 4 bases at V and 6 bases at J, with 16 bases between the two ends. The sequenced part of the CDR3 DNA is TGTGCCAGCAGCTCCCGGGCAGGGATTGGCGAG. It translates to CASSSRAGIGE. The full CDR3 sequence reads CASSSRAGIGEQYF.

In regard to this clone: The read is 3 residues too short to cover the CDR3 end, so that end is filled in from the germline J gene. The chain is built from TRBV2 and TRBJ1-2; D unclear. The germline CDR1 and CDR2 sequences are SNHLY and FYNNEI. CDR3 length equals 12 residues. CDR3 DNA (partial): TGTGCCAGCAGTGAATCGGGTTTGGGC. As protein: CASSESGLG. The whole CDR3 protein is CASSESGLGYTF.

With respect to this clone: The CDR3 extends 3 residues past the end of the read, so its final part is completed from the germline J gene. The rearrangement joins TRBV18 to TRBJ1-1; possibly TRBD1 for D (6 bases). In germline, CDR1 is KGHSH, CDR2 LQKENI. The CDR3 loop spans 15 amino acids. The V gene lost 2 bases and the J gene lost 0 bases, with 10 bases spanning the gap. CDR3 DNA (partial): TGTGCCAGCTCACCAGCAGGGGCGATGAACACTGAA. Its translation: CASSPAGAMNTE. The whole CDR3 is CASSPAGAMNTEAFF.

This clone was seen a handful of times. The observed sequence ends 3 residues before the CDR3 terminus, with the missing tail filled in from the germline J gene. The chain has TRBV11-3 and TRBJ1-1; 7 bases are a match to TRBD1. Germline V gene data show CDR1 as SGHNT and CDR2 as YENEEA. With 5 bases clipped from V and 0 bases from J, the junction kept 3 bases outside the gene matches. This CDR3 spans 14 amino acids. The CDR3: CASSQGQMNTEAFF. The covered CDR3 bases are TGTGCCAGCAGCCAGGGACAGATGAACACTGAA. Together with reference TRBV11-3 and TRBJ1-1, the CDR3 gives the full variable domain: EAGVVQSPRYKIIEKKQPVAFWCNPISGHNTLYWYLQNLGQGPELLIRYENEEAVDDSQLPKDRFSAERLKGVDSTLKIQPAELGDSAVYLCASSQGQMNTEAFFGQGTRLTVV.

As regards this clone: The read terminates 3 residues ahead of where the CDR3 ends, so the germline J gene completes it. V is TRBV11-3 and J is TRBJ2-7; a possible D gene is TRBD2 (6 bases). CDR1 SGHNT and CDR2 YENEEA come from the germline V gene. The CDR3 is made up of 15 amino acids. Trimming removed 6 bases at V and 4 bases at J, with 19 bases between. The covered CDR3 bases are TGTGCCAGCAGTAAATTGACGGGGGATACTTACGAG. This sequence encodes CASSKLTGDTYE. The CDR3 in its entirety is CASSKLTGDTYEQYF.

Points on this clone: A much larger clone is a single base away; this may be a read error. The CDR3 goes on 3 residues after the read ends, and that part is filled in from the germline J gene. V and J are TRBV7-2 and TRBJ2-7; TRBD1 is a possible D gene (5 bases). Germline CDR1 is SGHTA and CDR2 is FQGNSA. V lost 1 base, J lost 2 bases, and 9 bases lay in between. There are 14 residues in the CDR3. The CDR3 spells CASSLGARAYEQYF. Partial CDR3 DNA: TGTGCCAGCAGCTTAGGGGCCAGGGCCTACGAG.

In this sample, this clone turned up many times. The CDR3 end falls 3 residues outside the read, so it is completed with the germline J gene. This chain connects TRBV6-2 or TRBV6-3 to TRBJ2-1; D remains unclear. This CDR3 is built from 12 residues. The ends were cut back, 4 bases at V and 6 bases at J, with 7 bases in the middle. Germline lookup yields CDR1 MNHEY and CDR2 SVGEGT. CDR3 DNA (partial): TGTGCCAGCAGTTTTACCGGCAATGAG. Translated: CASSFTGNE. The whole CDR3 region reads CASSFTGNEQFF.

This clone was seen at least ten times. The CDR3 goes on 3 residues after the read ends, and that part is filled in from the germline J gene. The chain recombines TRBV14 with TRBJ2-2; possibly TRBD1 for D (6 bases). The ends were cut back, 0 bases at V and 7 bases at J, with 15 bases in the middle. The CDR3 is 16 residues long. In germline, CDR1 is SGHDN, CDR2 FVKESK. The CDR3 reads CASSQESGVGIGELFF. CDR3 DNA, as far as it was read: TGTGCCAGCAGCCAAGAATCAGGGGTTGGAATCGGGGAG.

As for this clone: Sequencing ends 3 residues short of the CDR3 end; the germline J gene provides the rest. The chain carries TRBV19 and TRBJ1-4; weak D call: TRBD1 (5 bases). The CDR3 is 15 amino acids. Trimming removed 6 bases at V and 0 bases at J, with 11 bases between. The germline V gene has CDR1 LNHDA and CDR2 SQIVND (reference sequence). CDR3 amino acids: CASSGGVATNEKLFF. CDR3 bases read: TGTGCCAGTAGCGGGGGAGTTGCAACTAATGAAAAA.

Comments on this clone: The CDR3 end lies 3 residues beyond the end of the read and is filled in from the germline J gene. The chain recombines TRBV30 with TRBJ1-3; TRBD1 might be the D (6 bases). Trimming took off 0 bases at V and 4 bases at J, with 13 bases between the two ends. Germline-derived CDR1 and CDR2 are GTSNPN and SVGIG (reference sequence). This CDR3 spans 15 amino acids. Partial CDR3 DNA: TGTGCCTGGAGTGTAGGGGGGGGGAACGGAAACACC. Protein: CAWSVGGGNGNT. The CDR3 in its entirety is CAWSVGGGNGNTIYF.

This clone was counted at least ten times. The DNA ends 3 residues before the CDR3 does, and the rest of the CDR3 is filled in from the germline J gene. The gene calls are TRBV20-1 and TRBJ2-1; weak D call: TRBD2 (6 bases). Germline CDR1 is DFQATT and CDR2 is SNEGSKA (reference sequence). CDR3 size: 13 residues. Trimming took off 6 bases at V and 8 bases at J, with 17 bases between the two ends. This chain's CDR3 is CSALRGEWDEQFF. The sequenced CDR3 bases are TGCAGTGCCCTCCGCGGGGAATGGGATGAG.

Regarding this clone: The DNA ends 3 residues before the CDR3 does, and the rest of the CDR3 is filled in from the germline J gene. The chain carries TRBV7-2 and TRBJ1-1, with TRBD1 matching 8 bases. The CDR3 consists of 15 residues. Per the germline V gene, CDR1 is SGHTA and CDR2 is FQGNSA. Trimming removed 0 bases from V and 1 base from J; junction bases left unmatched: 1. The CDR3 is CASSLAGQGNTEAFF. The sequenced part of the CDR3 DNA is TGTGCCAGCAGCTTAGCTGGACAGGGGAACACTGAA.

For this clone: Sequencing ends 3 residues short of the CDR3 end; the germline J gene provides the rest. This rearrangement joins TRBV6-1 to TRBJ1-5, with TRBD1 identical over 7 bases. This CDR3 contains 16 residues. The ends lost 6 bases at V and 1 base at J; junction bases unmatched: 9. Germline V CDR1 and CDR2: MNHNS, SASEGT. The DNA read from the CDR3 is TGTGCCAGCAGCGAAAAGGGGGCTTGGAGCAATCAGCCC. Translation gives CASSEKGAWSNQP. The full-length CDR3 reads as CASSEKGAWSNQPQHF.

In the case of this clone: The CDR3 extends 3 residues past the end of the read, so its final part is completed from the germline J gene. V is TRBV19 and J is TRBJ2-1, with 9 bases identical to TRBD1. In germline, CDR1 is LNHDA, CDR2 SQIVND (reference sequence). CDR3 length: 14 residues. V gave up 4 bases and J gave up 6 bases; unmatched junction bases: 4. The DNA read from the CDR3 is TGTGCCAGTAGTACGGGACAGGGTCGCAATGAG. The encoded protein is CASSTGQGRNE. In full, the CDR3 reads CASSTGQGRNEQFF.

This clone was detected a few times. From the germline J gene comes the end of the CDR3, since the read stops 3 residues before it. V gene TRBV19 combines with J gene TRBJ1-2; TRBD1 matches 10 bases. Per the germline V gene, CDR1 is LNHDA and CDR2 is SQIVND (reference sequence). The ends lost 5 bases at V and 5 bases at J; junction bases unmatched: 8. The CDR3 is made up of 15 amino acids. Incomplete CDR3 DNA: TGTGCCAGTAGTGTCACCGGGACAGGGGCGTATGGC. Translated: CASSVTGTGAYG. The entire CDR3 protein reads CASSVTGTGAYGYTF.

This clone turned up a few times. The read gets to within 3 residues of the CDR3 end, and the germline J gene fills in the rest. This chain links TRBV5-6 with TRBJ1-2, with 9 bases aligning to TRBD1. V was clipped by 4 bases and J by 6 bases; unmatched bases: 7. The CDR3 is 14 amino acids. Germline CDR1 SGHDT, CDR2 YYEEEE. The CDR3 sequence is CASSITGGANGYTF. The covered CDR3 bases are TGTGCCAGCAGCATTACAGGGGGCGCAAATGGC.

Points on this clone: The read halts 3 residues ahead of the CDR3 end, with the missing end drawn from the germline J gene. The chain combines TRBV2 with TRBJ1-6; D gene uncertain. The CDR3 has 16 residues. Germline loops: CDR1 SNHLY, CDR2 FYNNEI. The ends were cut back, 0 bases at V and 3 bases at J, with 9 bases in the middle. The sequenced part of the CDR3 DNA is TGTGCCAGCAGTGAAGCGCCACAGAGCTATAATTCACCC. Residues: CASSEAPQSYNSP. Given in full, the CDR3 is CASSEAPQSYNSPLHF. Variable domain in full (rest from reference TRBV2 and TRBJ1-6): EPEVTQTPSHQVTQMGQEVILRCVPISNHLYFYWYRQILGQKVEFLVSFYNNEISEKSEIFDDQFSVERPDGSNFTLKIRSTKLEDSAMYFCASSEAPQSYNSPLHFGNGTRLTVT.

Ten or more counts support this clone. The read falls 3 residues short of the CDR3 end, and the missing part is taken from the germline J gene. The rearrangement uses TRBV2 and TRBJ1-1, with 11 bases fitting TRBD1. Germline assignment: CDR1 SNHLY and CDR2 FYNNEI. The CDR3 is made up of 17 amino acids. The ends lost 3 bases at V and 1 base at J; junction bases unmatched: 7. CDR3 protein: CASSEAGQGGSNTEAFF. The DNA read from the CDR3 is TGTGCCAGCAGTGAGGCGGGACAGGGGGGATCGAACACTGAA.

This clone has a count of ten or more. The read terminates 3 residues ahead of where the CDR3 ends, so the germline J gene completes it. The chain links TRBV29-1 to TRBJ2-3; TRBD1 matches at 10 bases. This CDR3 has 15 residues. Germline-derived CDR1 and CDR2 are SQVTM and ANQGSEA. V shed 4 bases, J shed 2 bases, and the junction held 6 bases outside the gene matches. CDR3 DNA, as far as it was read: TGCAGCGTTGCCCTGACAGGGGGCGCCACAGATACG. Its protein product is CSVALTGGATDT. The CDR3 reads in full as CSVALTGGATDTQYF.

This clone was recorded a few times. Coverage ceases 3 residues before the CDR3 finishes, and the germline J gene fills in the end. The chain couples TRBV2 to TRBJ1-1, with D possibly TRBD1 on 6 matching bases. Germline CDR1 and CDR2: SNHLY and FYNNEI. The CDR3 length is 15 residues. V was cut by 6 bases and J by 2 bases, with 16 bases left in between. The CDR3 DNA, read in part, is TGTGCCAGCAGGATCCAGGGGAACCTAAACACTGAA. Protein sequence: CASRIQGNLNTE. The full CDR3 protein reads CASRIQGNLNTEAFF.

This clone has at least ten counts. The observed sequence ends 3 residues before the CDR3 terminus, with the missing tail filled in from the germline J gene. The V gene is TRBV2, the J gene TRBJ1-2; D remains ambiguous. There are 18 residues in the CDR3. Trimming removed 7 bases at V and 4 bases at J, with 28 bases between. Germline V gives CDR1 SNHLY, CDR2 FYNNEI. The CDR3 is CASTTIPTHSWQSYGYTF. CDR3 bases read: TGTGCCAGCACCACCATCCCGACTCATTCGTGGCAGTCCTATGGC.

This clone was seen more than once but under ten times. The CDR3 is cut off 3 residues early in the read; its end comes from the germline J gene. The genes are TRBV11-2 and TRBJ2-7; 8 positions agree with TRBD2. Germline V gene data show CDR1 as SGHAT and CDR2 as FQNNGV. V was pared by 5 bases and J by 5 bases, with 8 bases of the junction left unmatched. This CDR3 is 14 amino acids long. The CDR3 DNA, read in part, is TGTGCCAGCAGCCCTGGCGGGGGGCTCGACGAG. Translating gives CASSPGGGLDE. The complete CDR3 reads CASSPGGGLDEQYF.

By its share, this clone is medium-sized. Incomplete CDR3 DNA: TGTGCCTGGGAAAAAGGCTCGAACACTGAA. It yields the protein CAWEKGSNTE. The entire CDR3 sequence reads CAWEKGSNTEAFF. The genes are TRBV30 and TRBJ1-1, with D uncertain. The read stops 3 residues short of the end of the CDR3; the missing end is completed from the germline J gene. This CDR3 contains 13 residues. The germline CDR1 and CDR2 sequences are GTSNPN and SVGIG (reference sequence). V lost 5 bases and J lost 1, with 11 bases in between.